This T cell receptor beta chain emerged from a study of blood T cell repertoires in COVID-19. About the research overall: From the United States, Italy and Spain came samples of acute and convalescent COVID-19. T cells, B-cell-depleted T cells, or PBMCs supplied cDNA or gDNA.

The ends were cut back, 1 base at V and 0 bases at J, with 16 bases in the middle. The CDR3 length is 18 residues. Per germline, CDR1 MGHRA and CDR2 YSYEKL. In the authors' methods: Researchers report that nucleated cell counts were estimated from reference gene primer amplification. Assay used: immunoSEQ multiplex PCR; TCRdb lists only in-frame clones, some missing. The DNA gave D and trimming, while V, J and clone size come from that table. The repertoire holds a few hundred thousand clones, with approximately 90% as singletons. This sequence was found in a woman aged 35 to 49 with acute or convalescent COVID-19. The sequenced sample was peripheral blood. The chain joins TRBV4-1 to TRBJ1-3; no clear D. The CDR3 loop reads CASSQGNGGPNSGNTIYF. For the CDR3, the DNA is TGCGCCAGCAGCCAAGGGAACGGCGGCCCTAACTCTGGAAACACCATATATTTT.